This T cell receptor (beta chain) was obtained from a study of blood T cell repertoires in COVID-19. Study at large: Whether acute or convalescent, the COVID-19 samples came from the United States, Italy and Spain. Sample material is recorded as cDNA or gDNA derived from T cells, B-cell-depleted T cells, or PBMCs.

This clone was counted only a few times. Per the original data handling: Estimates of nucleated cell counts were drawn from the amplification of reference gene primers. Here immunoSEQ multiplex PCR was the method, and the copy in TCRdb shows in-frame clones only, minus some. V and J calls and clone size come straight from that table; D and trimming were deduced from the DNA. The table has around 300,000 clones, about nine tenths seen once. V was shortened by 1 base and J by 4 bases, with 8 bases between the two germline ends. The CDR3 is 14 amino acids. The germline CDR1 and CDR2 sequences are SEHNR and FQNEAQ (reference sequence).

The clonotype comes from a woman aged 35 to 49 who had recovered from COVID-19. Sequencing input: peripheral blood. This chain uses TRBV7-9 with TRBJ2-1; possible D gene TRBD2, 7 bases. The CDR3 DNA follows: TGTGCCAGCAGCTTAGAGGGGGGGTACAATGAGCAGTTCTTC. The encoded protein is CASSLEGGYNEQFF.